One T cell receptor beta chain is described in this entry. The sample originates from a study of blood T cell repertoires in COVID-19. Background on the study: Some COVID-19 samples were acute and others convalescent; all came from the United States, Italy and Spain. Sources were T cells, B-cell-depleted T cells, or PBMCs; the material itself was cDNA or gDNA.

Original analysis: For nucleated cells, counts were estimated from reference gene primer amplification. TCRdb keeps only in-frame clones here, not all; method: immunoSEQ multiplex PCR. V and J calls plus clone size are reproduced from that table; the DNA served to infer D and trimming. This table holds some 200,000 clones, about 86% found once. This CDR3 has 16 residues. V shed 4 bases, J shed 6 bases, and the junction held 13 bases outside the gene matches. CDR1 is ENHRY and CDR2 is SYGVKD in the germline V gene. The sample taken for sequencing was peripheral blood. This sequence was found in a woman aged 18 to 35 who had recovered from COVID-19. The chain is built from TRBV10-3 and TRBJ2-3; 7 bases align to TRBD2. The CDR3 DNA reads TGTGCCATCAGTGGGGGGAGGGGAGGTGCCGGGGATACGCAGTATTTT. This encodes CAISGGRGGAGDTQYF.